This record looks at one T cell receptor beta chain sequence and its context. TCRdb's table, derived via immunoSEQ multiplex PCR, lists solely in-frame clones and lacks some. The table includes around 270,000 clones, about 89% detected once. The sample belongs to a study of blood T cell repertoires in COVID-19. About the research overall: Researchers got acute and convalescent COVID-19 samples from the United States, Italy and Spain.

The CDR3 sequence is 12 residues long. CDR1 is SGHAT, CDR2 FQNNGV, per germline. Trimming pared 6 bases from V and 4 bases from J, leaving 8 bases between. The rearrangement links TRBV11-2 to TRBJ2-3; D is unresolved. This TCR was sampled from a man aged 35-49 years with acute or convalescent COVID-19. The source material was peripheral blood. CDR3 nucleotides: TGTGCCAGCAGTCAAGCGTCAGATACGCAGTATTTT. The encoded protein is CASSQASDTQYF.